This is a list of T cell receptor beta chains from one sample in a study of shared clonotypes between healthy human individuals. Only in-frame clones appear in the TCRdb table, and some are missing; sequencing was by immunoSEQ multiplex PCR. Of more than 1,200,000 clones detected, approximately 98.5% appear once; the ten largest clones hold around 0.38%. Sequencing input: naive CD4+ T cells sorted from blood. The receptor source for this set is a man between 25 and 39 years old in good health. Both conserved end residues are part of each CDR3. Fields, in order: clone size, J gene, V gene, D gene, CDR3 protein, CDR3 DNA. A D gene is named only where the DNA matches it firmly. Where a row states a size, it is once, few, many or the class of an expanded clone; other rows omit it.

clone_size: .
j_call: TRBJ2-6
v_call: TRBV21-1
d_call: .
cdr3_aa: CASSKGPANVLTF
cdr3_nt: TGTGCCAGCAGCAAAGGGCCCGCCAACGTCCTGACTTTC

clone_size: .
j_call: TRBJ2-3
v_call: TRBV13
d_call: .
cdr3_aa: CASSLESRRTSTDTQYF
cdr3_nt: TGTGCCAGCAGCTTAGAGTCCCGGCGAACTAGCACAGATACGCAGTATTTT

clone_size: .
j_call: TRBJ2-6
v_call: TRBV7-8
d_call: .
cdr3_aa: CASSLTASGANVLTF
cdr3_nt: TGTGCCAGCAGCTTAACGGCCTCTGGGGCCAACGTCCTGACTTTC

clone_size: .
j_call: TRBJ2-1
v_call: TRBV6-5
d_call: .
cdr3_aa: CASNNLRGPQFF
cdr3_nt: TGTGCCAGCAACAACCTTCGAGGGCCTCAGTTCTTC

clone_size: .
j_call: TRBJ2-7
v_call: TRBV10-1
d_call: TRBD1
cdr3_aa: CASRSGQGSEQYF
cdr3_nt: TGCGCCAGCAGATCGGGACAGGGGAGCGAGCAGTACTTC

clone_size: .
j_call: TRBJ1-2
v_call: TRBV29-1
d_call: .
cdr3_aa: CSVTEPYGYTF
cdr3_nt: TGCAGCGTGACAGAGCCCTATGGCTACACCTTC

clone_size: .
j_call: TRBJ1-1
v_call: TRBV11-2
d_call: .
cdr3_aa: CASSDPGQNTEAFF
cdr3_nt: TGTGCCAGCAGCGACCCGGGACAAAACACTGAAGCTTTCTTT

clone_size: .
j_call: TRBJ2-7
v_call: TRBV5-1
d_call: .
cdr3_aa: CASSRSLAGSSYEQYF
cdr3_nt: TGCGCCAGCAGCCGTTCTTTGGCGGGAAGCTCCTACGAGCAGTACTTC

clone_size: .
j_call: TRBJ2-7
v_call: TRBV27
d_call: .
cdr3_aa: CASRSQPYEQYF
cdr3_nt: TGTGCCAGTAGGTCCCAACCCTACGAGCAGTACTTC

clone_size: .
j_call: TRBJ2-7
v_call: TRBV5-1
d_call: TRBD1
cdr3_aa: CASSLNRGSHEQYF
cdr3_nt: TGCGCCAGCAGCTTAAACAGGGGATCCCACGAGCAGTACTTC

clone_size: .
j_call: TRBJ2-3
v_call: TRBV5-6
d_call: .
cdr3_aa: CASSLYGSTDTQYF
cdr3_nt: TGTGCCAGCAGCTTGTACGGGAGCACAGATACGCAGTATTTT

clone_size: .
j_call: TRBJ2-1
v_call: TRBV7-2
d_call: .
cdr3_aa: CASSLGITRFF
cdr3_nt: TGTGCCAGCAGCTTAGGTATTACGAGGTTCTTC

clone_size: .
j_call: TRBJ2-7
v_call: TRBV18
d_call: .
cdr3_aa: CASSWSYEQYF
cdr3_nt: TGTGCCAGCTCATGGAGCTACGAGCAGTACTTC

clone_size: .
j_call: TRBJ2-7
v_call: TRBV6-5
d_call: .
cdr3_aa: CASSYSSAYEQYF
cdr3_nt: TGTGCCAGCAGTTACTCTTCAGCCTACGAGCAGTACTTC

clone_size: .
j_call: TRBJ2-3
v_call: TRBV18
d_call: .
cdr3_aa: CASSPISTDTQYF
cdr3_nt: TGTGCCAGCTCACCAATTAGCACAGATACGCAGTATTTT

clone_size: .
j_call: TRBJ2-3
v_call: TRBV6-6
d_call: TRBD2
cdr3_aa: CASSFLAGNTDTQYF
cdr3_nt: TGTGCCAGCAGCTTTCTAGCGGGGAACACAGATACGCAGTATTTT

clone_size: .
j_call: TRBJ1-6
v_call: TRBV4-3
d_call: .
cdr3_aa: CASSQESRTAYNSPLHF
cdr3_nt: TGCGCCAGCAGCCAAGAGAGTAGGACAGCGTATAATTCACCCCTCCACTTT

clone_size: .
j_call: TRBJ2-7
v_call: TRBV5-6
d_call: .
cdr3_aa: CASSLAEDTGTSSYEQYF
cdr3_nt: TGTGCCAGCAGTTTAGCAGAAGACACCGGGACATCCTCCTACGAGCAGTACTTC

clone_size: .
j_call: TRBJ2-3
v_call: TRBV27
d_call: TRBD1
cdr3_aa: CASSYRGLSTDTQYF
cdr3_nt: TGTGCCAGCAGTTACAGGGGGCTAAGCACAGATACGCAGTATTTT

clone_size: .
j_call: TRBJ1-1
v_call: TRBV18
d_call: .
cdr3_aa: CASSLSPGYTEAFF
cdr3_nt: TGTGCCAGCTCACTTTCGCCCGGGTACACTGAAGCTTTCTTT

clone_size: .
j_call: TRBJ2-2
v_call: TRBV7-2
d_call: TRBD1
cdr3_aa: CASSSSRTGRTGELFF
cdr3_nt: TGTGCCAGCAGCTCCTCTAGGACAGGGCGTACCGGGGAGCTGTTTTTT

clone_size: .
j_call: TRBJ1-3
v_call: TRBV6-1
d_call: .
cdr3_aa: CASSDRGKGNTIYF
cdr3_nt: TGTGCCAGCAGTGACAGGGGTAAAGGAAACACCATATATTTT

clone_size: .
j_call: TRBJ2-3
v_call: TRBV7-9
d_call: .
cdr3_aa: CASSQPGSRRYF
cdr3_nt: TGTGCCAGCAGCCAGCCCGGTAGCCGTAGGTATTTT

clone_size: .
j_call: TRBJ2-1
v_call: TRBV14
d_call: .
cdr3_aa: CASSQVLRGFF
cdr3_nt: TGTGCCAGCAGCCAAGTTCTAAGGGGGTTCTTC

clone_size: .
j_call: TRBJ1-2
v_call: TRBV14
d_call: .
cdr3_aa: CASSPPGSPLYGYTF
cdr3_nt: TGTGCCAGCAGCCCGCCGGGTTCCCCCCTCTATGGCTACACCTTC

clone_size: .
j_call: TRBJ2-7
v_call: TRBV7-2
d_call: TRBD1
cdr3_aa: CASSQGAPYEQYF
cdr3_nt: TGTGCCAGCAGCCAGGGGGCCCCCTACGAGCAGTACTTC

clone_size: .
j_call: TRBJ2-1
v_call: TRBV28
d_call: .
cdr3_aa: CATQLNGPAYNEQFF
cdr3_nt: TGTGCCACCCAGTTGAACGGGCCTGCCTACAATGAGCAGTTCTTC

clone_size: .
j_call: TRBJ2-7
v_call: TRBV18
d_call: .
cdr3_aa: CASSRLGEGGEQYF
cdr3_nt: TGTGCCAGCTCCCGCCTGGGCGAAGGGGGCGAGCAGTACTTC

clone_size: .
j_call: TRBJ1-5
v_call: TRBV6-6
d_call: .
cdr3_aa: CASTLREQQPQHF
cdr3_nt: TGTGCCAGCACTCTTAGGGAGCAACAGCCCCAGCATTTT

clone_size: .
j_call: TRBJ2-1
v_call: TRBV5-1
d_call: .
cdr3_aa: CASSLANGQGHLF
cdr3_nt: TGCGCCAGCAGCCTTGCCAATGGGCAGGGTCATCTCTTC

clone_size: .
j_call: TRBJ1-2
v_call: TRBV5-4
d_call: .
cdr3_aa: CASSLESSLYGYTF
cdr3_nt: TGTGCCAGCAGCTTGGAATCTTCCCTCTATGGCTACACCTTC

clone_size: once
j_call: TRBJ2-7
v_call: TRBV6-5
d_call: .
cdr3_aa: CASSYRGSYEQYF
cdr3_nt: TGTGCCAGCAGTTACCGCGGATCCTACGAGCAGTACTTC

clone_size: .
j_call: TRBJ2-7
v_call: TRBV7-8
d_call: .
cdr3_aa: CASSPRGRRSYEQYF
cdr3_nt: TGTGCCAGCAGCCCCCGTGGCAGACGCTCCTACGAGCAGTACTTC

clone_size: .
j_call: TRBJ2-7
v_call: TRBV5-6
d_call: .
cdr3_aa: CASSLRKYEQYF
cdr3_nt: TGTGCCAGCAGCTTGCGGAAATACGAGCAGTACTTC

clone_size: once
j_call: TRBJ2-1
v_call: TRBV10-2
d_call: TRBD2
cdr3_aa: CASSDLAGLFNEQFF
cdr3_nt: TGCGCCAGCAGTGATCTAGCGGGATTGTTCAATGAGCAGTTCTTC